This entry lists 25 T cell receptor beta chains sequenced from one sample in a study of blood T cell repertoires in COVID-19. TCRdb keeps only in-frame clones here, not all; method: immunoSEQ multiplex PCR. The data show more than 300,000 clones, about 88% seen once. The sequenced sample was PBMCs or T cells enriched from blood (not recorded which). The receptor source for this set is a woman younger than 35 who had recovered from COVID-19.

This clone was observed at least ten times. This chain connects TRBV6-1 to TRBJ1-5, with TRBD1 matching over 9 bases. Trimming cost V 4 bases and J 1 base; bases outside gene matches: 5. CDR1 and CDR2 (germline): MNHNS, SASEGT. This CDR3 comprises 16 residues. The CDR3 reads CASSAEQGASNQPQHF. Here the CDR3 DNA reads TGTGCCAGCAGTGCTGAACAGGGGGCAAGCAATCAGCCCCAGCATTTT.

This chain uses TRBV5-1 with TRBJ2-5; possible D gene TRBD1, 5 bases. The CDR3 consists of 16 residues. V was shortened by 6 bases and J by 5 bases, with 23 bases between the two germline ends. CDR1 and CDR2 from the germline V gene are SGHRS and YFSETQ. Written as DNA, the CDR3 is TGCGCCAGCACCCAACGACAGTCTGCTTATGGGGAGACCCAGTACTTC. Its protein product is CASTQRQSAYGETQYF.

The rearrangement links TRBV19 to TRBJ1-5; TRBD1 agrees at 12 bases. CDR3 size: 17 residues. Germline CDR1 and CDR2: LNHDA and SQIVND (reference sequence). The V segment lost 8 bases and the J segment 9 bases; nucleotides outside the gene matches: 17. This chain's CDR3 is CASQINPGQGAPGPQHF. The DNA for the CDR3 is TGTGCCAGTCAAATAAATCCGGGACAGGGGGCTCCTGGGCCCCAGCATTTT.

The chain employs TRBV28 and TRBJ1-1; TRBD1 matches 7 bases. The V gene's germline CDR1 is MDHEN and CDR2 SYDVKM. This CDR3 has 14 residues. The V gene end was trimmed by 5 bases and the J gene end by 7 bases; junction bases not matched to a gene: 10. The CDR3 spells CASSTKTGPFEAFF. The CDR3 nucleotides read TGTGCCAGCAGTACAAAGACAGGGCCCTTTGAAGCTTTCTTT.

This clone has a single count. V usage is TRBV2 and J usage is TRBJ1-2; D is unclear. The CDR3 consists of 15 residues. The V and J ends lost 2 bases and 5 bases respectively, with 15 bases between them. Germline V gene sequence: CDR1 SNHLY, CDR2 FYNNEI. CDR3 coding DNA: TGTGCCAGCAGTGAACTTGGGCAGTTCCGTTATGGCTACACCTTC. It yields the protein CASSELGQFRYGYTF.

The DNA for the CDR3 is TGCGCCAGCAGCCAAATCGGGGAGGGCTCACCCCTCCACTTT. It translates to CASSQIGEGSPLHF. This chain connects TRBV4-1 to TRBJ1-6; the D is unclear. The V and J ends lost 2 bases and 10 bases respectively, with 12 bases between them. CDR3 length: 14 amino acids. Germline V CDR1 and CDR2: MGHRA, YSYEKL.

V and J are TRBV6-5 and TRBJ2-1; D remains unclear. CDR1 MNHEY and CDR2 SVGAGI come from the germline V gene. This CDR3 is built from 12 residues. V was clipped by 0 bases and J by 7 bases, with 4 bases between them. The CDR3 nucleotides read TGTGCCAGCAGTTACTCCCCTAATGAGCAGTTCTTC. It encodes CASSYSPNEQFF.

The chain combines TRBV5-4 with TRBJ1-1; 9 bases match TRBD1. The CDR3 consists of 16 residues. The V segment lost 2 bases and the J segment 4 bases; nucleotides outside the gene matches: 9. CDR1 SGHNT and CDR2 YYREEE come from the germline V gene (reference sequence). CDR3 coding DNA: TGTGCCAGCAGCTTTGGCCGGGACAGGGAGCTCACTGAAGCTTTCTTT. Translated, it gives CASSFGRDRELTEAFF.

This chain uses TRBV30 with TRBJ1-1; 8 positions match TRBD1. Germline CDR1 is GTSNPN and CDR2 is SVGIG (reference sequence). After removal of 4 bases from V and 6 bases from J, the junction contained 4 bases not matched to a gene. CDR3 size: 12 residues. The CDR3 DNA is TGTGCCTGGACAGGGGGCGGGCCTGAAGCTTTCTTT. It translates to CAWTGGGPEAFF.

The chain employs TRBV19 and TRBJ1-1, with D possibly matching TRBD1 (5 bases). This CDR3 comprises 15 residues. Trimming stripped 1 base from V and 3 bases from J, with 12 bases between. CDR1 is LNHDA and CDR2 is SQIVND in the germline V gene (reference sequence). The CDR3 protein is CASSIVQGRDTEAFF. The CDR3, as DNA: TGTGCCAGTAGTATAGTGCAGGGAAGAGACACTGAAGCTTTCTTT.

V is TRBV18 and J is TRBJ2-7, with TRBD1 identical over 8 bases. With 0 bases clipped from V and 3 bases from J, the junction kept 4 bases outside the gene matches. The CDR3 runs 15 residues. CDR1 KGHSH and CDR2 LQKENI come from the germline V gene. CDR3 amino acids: CASSPPAGGFYEQYF. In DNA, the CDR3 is TGTGCCAGCTCACCACCGGCAGGGGGCTTCTACGAGCAGTACTTC. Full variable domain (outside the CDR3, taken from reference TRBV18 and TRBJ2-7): NAGVMQNPRHLVRRRGQEARLRCSPMKGHSHVYWYRQLPEEGLKFMVYLQKENIIDESGMPKERFSAEFPKEGPSILRIQQVVRGDSAAYFCASSPPAGGFYEQYFGPGTRLTVT.

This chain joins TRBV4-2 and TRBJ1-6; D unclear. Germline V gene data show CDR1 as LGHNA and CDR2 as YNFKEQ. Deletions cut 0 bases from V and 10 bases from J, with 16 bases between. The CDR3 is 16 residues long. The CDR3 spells CASSQDPEAKGSPLHF. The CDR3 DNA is TGTGCCAGCAGCCAAGACCCGGAGGCGAAAGGCTCACCCCTCCACTTT.

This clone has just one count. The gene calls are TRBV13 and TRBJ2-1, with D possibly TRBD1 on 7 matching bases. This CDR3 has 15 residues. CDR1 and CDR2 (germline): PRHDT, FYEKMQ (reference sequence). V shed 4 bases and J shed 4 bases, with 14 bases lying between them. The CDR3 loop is CASSSDRDSYNEQFF. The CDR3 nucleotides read TGTGCCAGCAGCTCCGACAGGGACTCTTACAATGAGCAGTTCTTC.

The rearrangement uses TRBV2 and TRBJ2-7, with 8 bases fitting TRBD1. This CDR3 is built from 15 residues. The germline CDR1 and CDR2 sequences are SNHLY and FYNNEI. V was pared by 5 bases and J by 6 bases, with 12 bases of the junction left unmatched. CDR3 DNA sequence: TGTGCCAGCAGTAGACAGTACAGGGGGACGGGCGAGCAGTACTTC. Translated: CASSRQYRGTGEQYF.

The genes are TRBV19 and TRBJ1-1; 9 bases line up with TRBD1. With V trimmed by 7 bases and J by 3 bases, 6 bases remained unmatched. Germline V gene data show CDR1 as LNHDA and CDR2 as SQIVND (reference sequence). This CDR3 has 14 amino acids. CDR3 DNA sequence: TGTGCCAGTACCCAACAGGGGGCGGACACTGAAGCTTTCTTT. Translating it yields CASTQQGADTEAFF.

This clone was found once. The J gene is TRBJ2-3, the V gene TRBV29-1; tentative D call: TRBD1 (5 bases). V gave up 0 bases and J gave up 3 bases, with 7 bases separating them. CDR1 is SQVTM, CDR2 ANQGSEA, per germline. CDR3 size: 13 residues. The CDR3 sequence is CSVEERGTDTQYF. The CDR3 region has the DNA TGCAGCGTTGAAGAAAGGGGAACAGATACGCAGTATTTT.

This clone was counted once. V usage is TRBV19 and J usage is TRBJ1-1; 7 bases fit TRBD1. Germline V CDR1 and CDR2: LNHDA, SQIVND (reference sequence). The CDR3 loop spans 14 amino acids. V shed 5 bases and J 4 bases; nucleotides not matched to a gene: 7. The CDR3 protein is CASSGNRGSTEAFF. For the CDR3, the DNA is TGTGCCAGTAGTGGGAACAGGGGATCCACTGAAGCTTTCTTT.

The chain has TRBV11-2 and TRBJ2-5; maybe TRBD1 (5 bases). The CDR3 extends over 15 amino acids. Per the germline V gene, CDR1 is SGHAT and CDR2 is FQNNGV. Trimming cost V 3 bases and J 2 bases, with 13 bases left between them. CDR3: CASSFNQGSQETQYF. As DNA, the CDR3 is TGTGCCAGCAGCTTTAATCAGGGATCTCAAGAGACCCAGTACTTC.

CDR3 loop: CASSDSDFNQPQHF. In DNA form, the CDR3 reads TGTGCCAGCAGTGACAGCGATTTCAATCAGCCCCAGCATTTT. The chain combines TRBV2 with TRBJ1-5; D gene unclear. V lost 3 bases and J lost 3, with 9 bases in between. The V gene's germline CDR1 is SNHLY and CDR2 FYNNEI. There are 14 residues in the CDR3.

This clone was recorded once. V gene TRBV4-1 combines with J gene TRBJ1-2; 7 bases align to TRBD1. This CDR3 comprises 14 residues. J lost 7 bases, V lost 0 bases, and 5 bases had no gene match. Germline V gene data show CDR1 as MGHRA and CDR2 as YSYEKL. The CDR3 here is CASSQEKGAPGYTF. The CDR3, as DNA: TGCGCCAGCAGCCAAGAGAAGGGGGCGCCTGGCTACACCTTC.

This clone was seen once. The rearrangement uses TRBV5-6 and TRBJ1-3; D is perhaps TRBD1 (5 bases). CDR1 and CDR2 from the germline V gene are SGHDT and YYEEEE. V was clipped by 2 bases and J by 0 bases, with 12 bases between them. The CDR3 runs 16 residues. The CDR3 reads CASSFVGAHSGNTIYF. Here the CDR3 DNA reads TGTGCCAGCAGCTTTGTAGGGGCGCACTCTGGAAACACCATATATTTT.

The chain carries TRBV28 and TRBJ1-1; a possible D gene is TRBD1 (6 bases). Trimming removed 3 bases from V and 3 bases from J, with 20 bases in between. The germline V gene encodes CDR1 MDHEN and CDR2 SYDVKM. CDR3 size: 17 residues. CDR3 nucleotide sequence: TGTGCCAGCAGTTTTCCCCAGGACAGTACGAGGTACACTGAAGCTTTCTTT. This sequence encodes CASSFPQDSTRYTEAFF.

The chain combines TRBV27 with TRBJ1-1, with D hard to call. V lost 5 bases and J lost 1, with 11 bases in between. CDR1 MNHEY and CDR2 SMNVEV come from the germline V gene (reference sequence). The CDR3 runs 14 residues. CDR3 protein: CASSAPSGNTEAFF. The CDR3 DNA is TGTGCCAGCAGTGCCCCCAGTGGGAACACTGAAGCTTTCTTT.

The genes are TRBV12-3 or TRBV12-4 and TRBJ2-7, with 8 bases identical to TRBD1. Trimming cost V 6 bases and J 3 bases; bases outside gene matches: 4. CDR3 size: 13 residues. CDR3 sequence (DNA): TGTGCCAGCAGCCAACAGGGGGACTACGAGCAGTACTTC. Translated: CASSQQGDYEQYF.

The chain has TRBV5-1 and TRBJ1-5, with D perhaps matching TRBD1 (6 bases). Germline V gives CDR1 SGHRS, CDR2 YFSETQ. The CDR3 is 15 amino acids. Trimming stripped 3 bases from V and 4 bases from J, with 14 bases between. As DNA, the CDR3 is TGCGCCAGCAGCTCGACAGGAGATTTTAATCAGCCCCAGCATTTT. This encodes CASSSTGDFNQPQHF.